This T cell receptor (beta chain) is drawn from a study of T cells in Graves' hyperthyroidism and ophthalmopathy. General study findings and limits: Expanded thyroid clonotypes (above 0.001) were mostly also found in blood.

At least ten counts were recorded for this clonotype. Its matching antigen is unknown. TCR beta CDR3 sequences were amplified from RNA transcripts. TCR CDR3 regions were first amplified by RT-PCR with HTBI primers. A single record per CDR3 protein comes from TCRdb applying MiXCR to the multiplex PCR reads. This table has about 840,000 distinct CDR3 sequences, over 35% appearing once. Trimming at V came to 1 base and at J to 6 bases, leaving 4 bases not matched to a gene. CDR1 is SEHNR and CDR2 is FQNEAQ in the germline V gene (reference sequence). There are 14 residues in the CDR3. The chain links TRBV7-9 to TRBJ2-7; 9 positions match TRBD2. Sequencing was performed on blood. The receptor's source is a young man with Graves' hyperthyroidism. The CDR3, as DNA: TGTGCCAGCAGCTTAGACGGTAGCGGGAGCGAGCAGTACTTC. Its protein is CASSLDGSGSEQYF. Together with reference TRBV7-9 and TRBJ2-7, the CDR3 gives the full variable domain: DTGVSQNPRHKITKRGQNVTFRCDPISEHNRLYWYRQTLGQGPEFLTYFQNEAQLEKSRLLSDRFSAERPKGSFSTLEIQRTEQGDSAMYLCASSLDGSGSEQYFGPGTRLTVT.